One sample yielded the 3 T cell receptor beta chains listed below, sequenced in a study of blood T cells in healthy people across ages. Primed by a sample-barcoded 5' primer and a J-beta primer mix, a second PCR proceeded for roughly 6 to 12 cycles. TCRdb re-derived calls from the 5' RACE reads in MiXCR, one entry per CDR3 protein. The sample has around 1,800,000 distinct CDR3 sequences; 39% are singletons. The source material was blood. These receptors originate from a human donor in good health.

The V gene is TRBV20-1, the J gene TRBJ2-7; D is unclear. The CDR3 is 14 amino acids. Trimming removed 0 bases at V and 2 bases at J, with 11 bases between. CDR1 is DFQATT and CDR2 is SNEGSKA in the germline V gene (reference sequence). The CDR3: CSARDSDRAYEQYF. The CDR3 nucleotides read TGCAGTGCTAGAGATTCCGACCGAGCCTACGAGCAGTACTTC.

CDR3 region: CASSFSGGRGKNIQYF. CDR3 nucleotides: TGTGCCAGCAGCTTTAGCGGGGGCCGGGGCAAAAACATTCAGTACTTC. The chain links TRBV7-2 to TRBJ2-4, with 9 bases aligning to TRBD2. The CDR3 extends over 16 amino acids. V shed 3 bases and J 3 bases; nucleotides not matched to a gene: 6. Per the germline V gene, CDR1 is SGHTA and CDR2 is FQGNSA.

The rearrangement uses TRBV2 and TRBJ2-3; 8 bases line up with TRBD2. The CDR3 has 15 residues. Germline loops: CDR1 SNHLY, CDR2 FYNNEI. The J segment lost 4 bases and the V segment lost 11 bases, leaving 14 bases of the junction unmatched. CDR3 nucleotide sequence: TGTGCCGCAGATCGGGAGGGGTCCGCCTCAGATACGCAGTATTTT. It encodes CAADREGSASDTQYF.